One sample yielded the 4 T cell receptor beta chains listed below, sequenced in a study of blood T cells in healthy people across ages. Primed by a sample-barcoded 5' primer and a J-beta primer mix, a second PCR proceeded for roughly 6 to 12 cycles. One entry per CDR3 protein results from TCRdb running MiXCR on the 5' RACE reads. The sample contains 700,000 to 900,000 distinct CDR3 sequences, about 55% of which appear only once. Sequencing was carried out using blood. These receptors all stem from an elderly man in good health.

The J gene is TRBJ2-3, the V gene TRBV7-9; D is uncertain. CDR3 length equals 15 residues. V lost 5 bases, J lost 2 bases, and 14 bases lay in between. Looked up from germline, CDR1 is SEHNR and CDR2 is FQNEAQ (reference sequence). For the CDR3, the DNA is TGTGCCAGCAGCCGCCCCCAGACCACCACAGATACGCAGTATTTT. Its translation is CASSRPQTTTDTQYF.

V is TRBV6-6 and J is TRBJ2-3; D is tentatively TRBD1 or TRBD2 (5 bases each). There are 15 residues in the CDR3. The V end lost 7 bases, the J end lost 4 bases, and 18 bases lay between the germline ends. CDR1 and CDR2 from the germline V gene are MNHNY and SVGAGI (reference sequence). This CDR3 is CASNLPGTRSDTQYF. In nucleotides, the CDR3 is TGTGCCAGCAACCTCCCTGGGACCCGTTCAGATACGCAGTATTTT.

This clonotype appeared a few times. The J gene is TRBJ2-5, the V gene TRBV7-2; possibly TRBD1 or TRBD2 for D (6 bases each). Between the trimmed V and J ends, which lost 5 bases and 11 bases, there was a span of 24 bases. The CDR3 spans 15 residues. The germline CDR1 and CDR2 sequences are SGHTA and FQGNSA. The CDR3 DNA follows: TGTGCCAGCAGCCCTAGCGCGAAACAGGGTACAGAGCAGTACTTC. Its protein is CASSPSAKQGTEQYF.

The rearrangement uses TRBV7-2 and TRBJ2-1; D might be TRBD1 or TRBD2, each matching 5 bases. The end of the DNA fits TRBJ2-7 better, so the J call may be wrong. Germline V gene data show CDR1 as SGHTA and CDR2 as FQGNSA. CDR3 length: 15 residues. The CDR3 region is CASSRAGTKYNEQYF. CDR3 DNA: TGTGCCAGCAGCAGAGCCGGGACCAAGTACAATGAGCAGTACTTC.